The text below deals with one TCR beta chain. This sample was taken from a study of blood T cell repertoires in COVID-19. Study-wide context: COVID-19 samples, acute and convalescent, were from the United States, Italy and Spain. The analysed material was cDNA or gDNA that came from T cells, B-cell-depleted T cells, or PBMCs.

Source study methods: Estimation of nucleated cell counts was performed using reference gene primer amplification. Data came from immunoSEQ multiplex PCR; TCRdb stores just in-frame clones and leaves some out. The D gene and trimming were derived from the DNA, and the V and J assignments and clone size from that table. The sample has 100,000 or so clones; 85% to 95% are singletons. CDR3 length equals 11 residues. The ends were cut back, 5 bases at V and 8 bases at J, with 7 bases in the middle. Germline CDR1 reads LNHDA; CDR2 reads SQIVND (reference sequence). V is TRBV19 and J is TRBJ1-3; D gene ambiguous. The sequenced material came from peripheral blood. The receptor comes from a woman aged 55-75 years with active COVID-19. CDR3: CASSSRDTIYF. The CDR3 nucleotides are TGTGCCAGTAGTTCGAGGGACACCATATATTTT. The full variable domain, in which reference TRBV19 and TRBJ1-3 provide the parts outside the CDR3, is DGGITQSPKYLFRKEGQNVTLSCEQNLNHDAMYWYRQDPGQGLRLIYYSQIVNDFQKGDIAEGYSVSREKKESFPLTVTSAQKNPTAFYLCASSSRDTIYFGEGSWLTVV.